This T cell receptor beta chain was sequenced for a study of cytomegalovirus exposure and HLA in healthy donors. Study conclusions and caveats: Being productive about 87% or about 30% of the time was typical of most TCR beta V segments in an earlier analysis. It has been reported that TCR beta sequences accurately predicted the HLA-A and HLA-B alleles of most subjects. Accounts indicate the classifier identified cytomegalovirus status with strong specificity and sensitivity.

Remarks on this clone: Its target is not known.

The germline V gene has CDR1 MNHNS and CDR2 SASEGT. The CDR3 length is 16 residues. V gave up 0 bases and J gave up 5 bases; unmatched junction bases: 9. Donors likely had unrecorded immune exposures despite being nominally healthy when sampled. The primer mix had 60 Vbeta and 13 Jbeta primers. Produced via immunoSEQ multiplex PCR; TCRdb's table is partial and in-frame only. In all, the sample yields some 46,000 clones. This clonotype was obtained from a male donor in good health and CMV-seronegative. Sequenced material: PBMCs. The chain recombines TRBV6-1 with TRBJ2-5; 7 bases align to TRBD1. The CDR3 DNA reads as TGTGCCAGCAGTGAAGCGCGCGCCGACAGGGCGGAGACCCAGTACTTC. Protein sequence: CASSEARADRAETQYF.